Listed below are T cell receptor beta chains from one sample, sequenced in a study of blood T cell repertoires in COVID-19. Clones were sequenced by immunoSEQ multiplex PCR, and TCRdb holds only the in-frame ones, with some missing. This sample has 200,000 to 250,000 clones, with 87% found just once. The source material was PBMCs or T cells enriched from blood (not recorded which). All receptors come from a man aged 18 to 35 with acute COVID-19. The CDR3 runs from the conserved cysteine through the conserved F or W. D genes are given only for firm matches. Size tells how often a clone was seen (once, few, many) or the class of an expanded clone, and some rows leave it out.

v_gene: TRBV24-1
d_gene: .
j_gene: TRBJ1-1
len: 13
abundance: .
CDR3nt: TGTGCCACCAGTCTGGAGGGGAGCCCTGAAGCTTTCTTT
CDR3aa: CATSLEGSPEAFF

v_gene: TRBV7-9
d_gene: .
j_gene: TRBJ2-4
len: 14
abundance: .
CDR3nt: TGTGCCAGCAGCTTAGGGCAAAGGGGGAACATTCAGTACTTC
CDR3aa: CASSLGQRGNIQYF

v_gene: TRBV30
d_gene: .
j_gene: TRBJ1-1
len: 13
abundance: .
CDR3nt: TGTGCCTGGAGCGTGAACATGAACACTGAAGCTTTCTTT
CDR3aa: CAWSVNMNTEAFF

v_gene: TRBV23-1
d_gene: TRBD1
j_gene: TRBJ1-6
len: 17
abundance: .
CDR3nt: TGCGCCAGCAGTCAACCCTTAAGACAGGGGGTTGATTCACCCCTCCACTTT
CDR3aa: CASSQPLRQGVDSPLHF

v_gene: TRBV28
d_gene: TRBD1
j_gene: TRBJ2-7
len: 14
abundance: .
CDR3nt: TGTGCCAGCAGTTTTGGGACAGGGGCCTACGAGCAGTACTTC
CDR3aa: CASSFGTGAYEQYF

v_gene: TRBV18
d_gene: .
j_gene: TRBJ2-1
len: 12
abundance: .
CDR3nt: TGTGCCAGCTCATTAGCGCAGAATGAGCAGTTCTTC
CDR3aa: CASSLAQNEQFF

v_gene: TRBV29-1
d_gene: TRBD2
j_gene: TRBJ2-1
len: 14
abundance: .
CDR3nt: TGCAGCGTTCAGCTAGCGGTCTCCTACAATGAGCAGTTCTTC
CDR3aa: CSVQLAVSYNEQFF

v_gene: TRBV7-2
d_gene: TRBD2
j_gene: TRBJ2-1
len: 18
abundance: .
CDR3nt: TGTGCCAGCAGCTCCAGACCGGGACTAGCGGGAAGGAATAATGAGCAGTTCTTC
CDR3aa: CASSSRPGLAGRNNEQFF

v_gene: TRBV28
d_gene: .
j_gene: TRBJ2-5
len: 14
abundance: .
CDR3nt: TGTGCCAGCAGTTTATCAGGGGTTGAGGAGACCCAGTACTTC
CDR3aa: CASSLSGVEETQYF

v_gene: TRBV7-2
d_gene: .
j_gene: TRBJ2-5
len: 12
abundance: .
CDR3nt: TGTGCCAGCAGCTACTCCGAAGAGACCCAGTACTTC
CDR3aa: CASSYSEETQYF

v_gene: TRBV28
d_gene: .
j_gene: TRBJ1-5
len: 14
abundance: .
CDR3nt: TGTGCCAGCAGCCCCGGGACATCACATCAGCCCCAGCATTTT
CDR3aa: CASSPGTSHQPQHF

v_gene: TRBV7-9
d_gene: TRBD1
j_gene: TRBJ2-6
len: 19
abundance: .
CDR3nt: TGTGCCAGCAGCTTAGGCTCCCGGGACAGGTTCTCTGGGGCCAACGTCCTGACTTTC
CDR3aa: CASSLGSRDRFSGANVLTF

v_gene: TRBV7-6
d_gene: TRBD1
j_gene: TRBJ2-7
len: 15
abundance: .
CDR3nt: TGTGCCAGCAGTCCCGGGACAGTTAGTAGCTACGAGCAGTACTTC
CDR3aa: CASSPGTVSSYEQYF

v_gene: TRBV28
d_gene: TRBD1
j_gene: TRBJ2-7
len: 17
abundance: .
CDR3nt: TGTGCCAGCAGTTCCGGGACAGGGGGCCCCTTCTACTACGAGCAGTACTTC
CDR3aa: CASSSGTGGPFYYEQYF

v_gene: TRBV7-2
d_gene: TRBD2
j_gene: TRBJ2-7
len: 14
abundance: .
CDR3nt: TGTGCCAGCAGCCCTAGCGGGAGTCAATACGAGCAGTACTTC
CDR3aa: CASSPSGSQYEQYF

v_gene: TRBV6-2/TRBV6-3
d_gene: .
j_gene: TRBJ1-1
len: 13
abundance: .
CDR3nt: TGTGCCAGCAGTTACGACAGCTACACTGAAGCTTTCTTT
CDR3aa: CASSYDSYTEAFF

v_gene: TRBV7-2
d_gene: .
j_gene: TRBJ1-1
len: 13
abundance: few
CDR3nt: TGTGCCAGCAGCACCATCGGGGGGGTTGAAGCTTTCTTT
CDR3aa: CASSTIGGVEAFF

v_gene: TRBV28
d_gene: TRBD2
j_gene: TRBJ2-3
len: 15
abundance: .
CDR3nt: TGTGCCAGCAGTCGCTCCGGGACTAGTCGGGATACGCAGTATTTT
CDR3aa: CASSRSGTSRDTQYF

v_gene: TRBV5-1
d_gene: .
j_gene: TRBJ2-3
len: 15
abundance: .
CDR3nt: TGCGCCAGCAGCCAACACGATGGACAAACAGATACGCAGTATTTT
CDR3aa: CASSQHDGQTDTQYF

v_gene: TRBV4-2
d_gene: TRBD1
j_gene: TRBJ1-2
len: 18
abundance: .
CDR3nt: TGTGCCAGCAGCCAAATCTCTACAGGGACAGGGGTTAACTATGGCTACACCTTC
CDR3aa: CASSQISTGTGVNYGYTF

v_gene: TRBV7-3
d_gene: TRBD1
j_gene: TRBJ1-2
len: 14
abundance: .
CDR3nt: TGTGCCAGGGGGACAGGGGGACTAGGCTATGGCTACACCTTC
CDR3aa: CARGTGGLGYGYTF

v_gene: TRBV7-2
d_gene: TRBD2
j_gene: TRBJ2-4
len: 17
abundance: .
CDR3nt: TGTGCCAGCAGCGCCCGGTGGGGACTAGGATCGTCAAACATTCAGTACTTC
CDR3aa: CASSARWGLGSSNIQYF

v_gene: TRBV19
d_gene: .
j_gene: TRBJ1-2
len: 14
abundance: once
CDR3nt: TGTGCCAGTACCCAGACAGGATCGAACTATGGCTACACCTTC
CDR3aa: CASTQTGSNYGYTF

v_gene: TRBV5-6
d_gene: .
j_gene: TRBJ1-2
len: 11
abundance: .
CDR3nt: TGTGCCAGCAGCTTTGGACAGAGCTACACCTTC
CDR3aa: CASSFGQSYTF

v_gene: TRBV12-3/TRBV12-4
d_gene: .
j_gene: TRBJ1-2
len: 11
abundance: .
CDR3nt: TGTGCCAGCAGTGGCAGAGGGGGCTACACCTTC
CDR3aa: CASSGRGGYTF

v_gene: TRBV7-8
d_gene: TRBD2
j_gene: TRBJ2-5
len: 17
abundance: .
CDR3nt: TGTGCCAGCAGCTTAGTTCTAGCGGGAGCCCCGGGGGAGACCCAGTACTTC
CDR3aa: CASSLVLAGAPGETQYF

v_gene: TRBV20-1
d_gene: .
j_gene: TRBJ1-2
len: 11
abundance: many
CDR3nt: TGCAGTGCTAGAGTCGGGGGAGGCTACACCTTC
CDR3aa: CSARVGGGYTF

v_gene: TRBV5-1
d_gene: TRBD1
j_gene: TRBJ2-7
len: 15
abundance: .
CDR3nt: TGCGCCAGCAGCATAGAGCCGGGACAGAACTACGAGCAGTACTTC
CDR3aa: CASSIEPGQNYEQYF

v_gene: TRBV4-3
d_gene: TRBD2
j_gene: TRBJ2-2
len: 15
abundance: .
CDR3nt: TGCGCCAGCAGCGGACTAGCGGGAGGAACCGGGGAGCTGTTTTTT
CDR3aa: CASSGLAGGTGELFF

v_gene: TRBV2
d_gene: TRBD2
j_gene: TRBJ2-1
len: 14
abundance: .
CDR3nt: TGTGCCAGCAGTGACGGGGAGGGCCTCGATGAGCAGTTCTTC
CDR3aa: CASSDGEGLDEQFF

v_gene: TRBV24-1
d_gene: .
j_gene: TRBJ2-1
len: 15
abundance: .
CDR3nt: TGTGCCACCAGTGATCATACAGAGCTGTACAATGAGCAGTTCTTC
CDR3aa: CATSDHTELYNEQFF

v_gene: TRBV7-9
d_gene: .
j_gene: TRBJ2-1
len: 13
abundance: .
CDR3nt: TGTGCCAGCAGCTTAGCGACTAGATGGGAGCAGTTCTTC
CDR3aa: CASSLATRWEQFF

v_gene: TRBV7-2
d_gene: .
j_gene: TRBJ1-1
len: 13
abundance: .
CDR3nt: TGTGCCAGCAGCTTACGAGGGAACACTGAAGCTTTCTTT
CDR3aa: CASSLRGNTEAFF

v_gene: TRBV29-1
d_gene: .
j_gene: TRBJ2-2
len: 14
abundance: .
CDR3nt: TGCAGCGCTGAGGTAGCGGTGAACACCGGGGAGCTGTTTTTT
CDR3aa: CSAEVAVNTGELFF

v_gene: TRBV7-9
d_gene: .
j_gene: TRBJ2-1
len: 17
abundance: .
CDR3nt: TGTGCCAGCAGTTCGGCGGAGGCGGGGAGCCTGCTCAATGAGCAGTTCTTC
CDR3aa: CASSSAEAGSLLNEQFF

v_gene: TRBV7-2
d_gene: .
j_gene: TRBJ2-5
len: 16
abundance: .
CDR3nt: TGTGCCAGCAGCCCGCCGCCGGGACACCAACAAGAGACCCAGTACTTC
CDR3aa: CASSPPPGHQQETQYF

v_gene: TRBV19
d_gene: TRBD1
j_gene: TRBJ1-4
len: 13
abundance: .
CDR3nt: TGTGCCAGTAGTATACGACAGGGAGAGAAACTGTTTTTT
CDR3aa: CASSIRQGEKLFF

v_gene: TRBV7-2
d_gene: .
j_gene: TRBJ2-1
len: 13
abundance: .
CDR3nt: TGTGCCAGCAGCGTTCCGCAGATAACTGAGCAGTTCTTC
CDR3aa: CASSVPQITEQFF

v_gene: TRBV5-1
d_gene: TRBD1
j_gene: TRBJ1-5
len: 15
abundance: .
CDR3nt: TGCGCCAGCAGCTTGGGGACAGGCGGGAATCAGCCCCAGCATTTT
CDR3aa: CASSLGTGGNQPQHF

v_gene: TRBV10-1
d_gene: .
j_gene: TRBJ2-1
len: 14
abundance: .
CDR3nt: TGCGCCAGCAGCTCCGGACAGAGGAGGAATGAGCAGTTCTTC
CDR3aa: CASSSGQRRNEQFF

v_gene: TRBV11-2
d_gene: TRBD2
j_gene: TRBJ2-7
len: 14
abundance: .
CDR3nt: TGTGCCAGCAGTCCCCCGGGACTAGTGAACGAGCAGTACTTC
CDR3aa: CASSPPGLVNEQYF

v_gene: TRBV6-1
d_gene: TRBD1
j_gene: TRBJ1-1
len: 18
abundance: .
CDR3nt: TGTGCCAGCAGTGAAGAGGGACAGGGGGCGGTCGGTGACACTGAAGCTTTCTTT
CDR3aa: CASSEEGQGAVGDTEAFF

v_gene: TRBV6-2/TRBV6-3
d_gene: TRBD2
j_gene: TRBJ2-7
len: 17
abundance: .
CDR3nt: TGTGCCAGCAGCCCCAATAGGAGACTAGCGGATTCCTACGAGCAGTACTTC
CDR3aa: CASSPNRRLADSYEQYF

v_gene: TRBV19
d_gene: .
j_gene: TRBJ1-3
len: 15
abundance: few
CDR3nt: TGTGCCAGTAGTATCGCCGGTAGCTCTGGAAACACCATATATTTT
CDR3aa: CASSIAGSSGNTIYF

v_gene: TRBV28
d_gene: .
j_gene: TRBJ2-7
len: 14
abundance: .
CDR3nt: TGTGCCAGCAGTTTAAGGGAGGCCCCCGAGAGGCAGTACTTC
CDR3aa: CASSLREAPERQYF

v_gene: TRBV5-4
d_gene: .
j_gene: TRBJ1-2
len: 16
abundance: .
CDR3nt: TGTGCCAGCAGCCCGGGGGGGGCTAACCATAACTATGGCTACACCTTC
CDR3aa: CASSPGGANHNYGYTF

v_gene: TRBV7-9
d_gene: TRBD1
j_gene: TRBJ2-4
len: 15
abundance: .
CDR3nt: TGTGCCAGCAGCGGGACAGGGACGGCCAAAAACATTCAGTACTTC
CDR3aa: CASSGTGTAKNIQYF